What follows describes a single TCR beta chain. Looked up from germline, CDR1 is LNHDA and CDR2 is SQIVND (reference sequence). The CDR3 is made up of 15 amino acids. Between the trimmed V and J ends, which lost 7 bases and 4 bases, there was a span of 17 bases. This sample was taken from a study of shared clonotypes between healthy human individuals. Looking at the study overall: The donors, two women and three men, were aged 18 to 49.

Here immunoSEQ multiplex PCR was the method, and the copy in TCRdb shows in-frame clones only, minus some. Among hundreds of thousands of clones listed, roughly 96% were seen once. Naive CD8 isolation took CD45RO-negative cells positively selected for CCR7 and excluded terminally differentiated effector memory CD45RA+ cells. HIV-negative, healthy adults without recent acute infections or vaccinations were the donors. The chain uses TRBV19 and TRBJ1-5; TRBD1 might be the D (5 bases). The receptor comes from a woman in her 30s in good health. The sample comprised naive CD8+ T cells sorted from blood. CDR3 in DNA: TGTGCCAGTAATTTCGGACACGCTTCAAATCAGCCCCAGCATTTT. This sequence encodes CASNFGHASNQPQHF. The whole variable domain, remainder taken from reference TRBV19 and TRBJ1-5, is DGGITQSPKYLFRKEGQNVTLSCEQNLNHDAMYWYRQDPGQGLRLIYYSQIVNDFQKGDIAEGYSVSREKKESFPLTVTSAQKNPTAFYLCASNFGHASNQPQHFGDGTRLSIL.